This is a list of T cell receptor beta chains from one sample in a study of blood T cell repertoires in COVID-19. The table came from immunoSEQ multiplex PCR; TCRdb's copy has only in-frame clones and leaves some out. The top ten hold around 5% of the sample, which has about 190,000 clones, 70% to 90% seen once. The sequencing sample was made of peripheral blood. The receptors were sampled from a woman at least 80 years old with acute or convalescent COVID-19. Each CDR3 is given with its conserved first and last residue. The order of the fields is D gene, clone size, V gene, J gene, CDR3 protein, CDR3 DNA. A D gene is named only where the DNA matches it firmly. Size is stated for part of the rows, as once, few or many counts, or as a class when the clone is expanded.

D: .; size: .; V: TRBV7-2; J: TRBJ2-5; CDR3: CASSPGGHQETQYF; DNA: TGTGCCAGCAGCCCCGGGGGTCACCAAGAGACCCAGTACTTC
D: .; size: once; V: TRBV30; J: TRBJ1-2; CDR3: CAWSRQQNYGYTF; DNA: TGTGCCTGGAGTAGACAGCAAAACTATGGCTACACCTTC
D: .; size: .; V: TRBV29-1; J: TRBJ2-7; CDR3: CSVGSYEQYF; DNA: TGCAGCGTTGGTAGCTACGAGCAGTACTTC
D: .; size: once; V: TRBV2; J: TRBJ2-1; CDR3: CASSGARLSEQFF; DNA: TGTGCCAGCAGTGGCGCCAGGTTGTCTGAGCAGTTCTTC
D: .; size: .; V: TRBV11-3; J: TRBJ2-5; CDR3: CASSLGTRQQYF; DNA: TGTGCCAGCAGCTTAGGGACACGGCAGCAGTACTTC
D: .; size: few; V: TRBV18; J: TRBJ2-2; CDR3: CASSLSANTGELFF; DNA: TGTGCCAGCTCACTGAGCGCGAACACCGGGGAGCTGTTTTTT
D: TRBD2; size: .; V: TRBV3-1/TRBV3-2; J: TRBJ2-3; CDR3: CASSRGLVADTQYF; DNA: TGTGCCAGCAGCCGAGGACTAGTAGCAGATACGCAGTATTTT
D: .; size: few; V: TRBV28; J: TRBJ1-1; CDR3: CASSLPAGVNTEAFF; DNA: TGTGCCAGCAGTTTACCGGCAGGCGTGAACACTGAAGCTTTCTTT
D: TRBD1; size: .; V: TRBV25-1; J: TRBJ1-2; CDR3: CASSVGTGGGGYTF; DNA: TGTGCCAGCAGTGTTGGGACAGGGGGTGGTGGCTACACCTTC
D: TRBD2; size: .; V: TRBV7-2; J: TRBJ2-1; CDR3: CASSELAGYNEQFF; DNA: TGTGCCAGCAGCGAACTAGCGGGCTACAATGAGCAGTTCTTC
D: .; size: once; V: TRBV9; J: TRBJ2-1; CDR3: CASSVDPADYNEQFF; DNA: TGTGCCAGCAGCGTAGATCCAGCGGATTACAATGAGCAGTTCTTC
D: TRBD1; size: .; V: TRBV2; J: TRBJ2-4; CDR3: CASSPGQGLGVAKNIQYF; DNA: TGTGCCAGCAGCCCGGGACAGGGGTTAGGGGTGGCCAAAAACATTCAGTACTTC
D: TRBD1; size: .; V: TRBV30; J: TRBJ1-3; CDR3: CAWETGKAGNTIYF; DNA: TGTGCCTGGGAGACAGGGAAGGCCGGAAACACCATATATTTT
D: TRBD1; size: .; V: TRBV28; J: TRBJ2-1; CDR3: CATRQGSYNEQFF; DNA: TGTGCCACCCGACAGGGATCCTACAATGAGCAGTTCTTC
D: .; size: .; V: TRBV29-1; J: TRBJ2-5; CDR3: CSVVRGGQETQYF; DNA: TGCAGCGTTGTTCGAGGGGGCCAAGAGACCCAGTACTTC
D: TRBD2; size: .; V: TRBV7-9; J: TRBJ2-3; CDR3: CASSPRTSGTTDTQYF; DNA: TGTGCCAGCAGCCCCCGGACTAGCGGGACCACAGATACGCAGTATTTT
D: .; size: .; V: TRBV6-4; J: TRBJ1-1; CDR3: CASPLVFTEAFF; DNA: TGTGCCAGCCCATTAGTGTTCACTGAAGCTTTCTTT
D: TRBD1; size: .; V: TRBV27; J: TRBJ2-3; CDR3: CASSPDRGRMTDTQYF; DNA: TGTGCCAGCAGCCCCGACAGGGGGAGAATGACAGATACGCAGTATTTT
D: .; size: once; V: TRBV24-1; J: TRBJ1-2; CDR3: CATSDWTAGYTF; DNA: TGTGCCACCAGTGATTGGACAGCTGGCTACACCTTC
D: .; size: .; V: TRBV11-1; J: TRBJ2-5; CDR3: CASSLPGHTTQETQYF; DNA: TGTGCCAGCAGCCTCCCGGGACACACGACCCAAGAGACCCAGTACTTC
D: .; size: .; V: TRBV7-2; J: TRBJ2-5; CDR3: CASSLHPRSVVETQYF; DNA: TGTGCCAGCAGCCTACACCCCCGAAGCGTGGTGGAGACCCAGTACTTC
D: .; size: once; V: TRBV9; J: TRBJ2-1; CDR3: CASSSAFERPGEQFF; DNA: TGTGCCAGCAGCTCCGCGTTTGAGCGGCCGGGGGAGCAGTTCTTC
D: TRBD2; size: .; V: TRBV2; J: TRBJ2-2; CDR3: CASSAGLAGAGELFF; DNA: TGTGCCAGCAGTGCCGGACTAGCGGGAGCCGGGGAGCTGTTTTTT
D: .; size: once; V: TRBV11-2; J: TRBJ1-1; CDR3: CASSLNLRVNTEAFF; DNA: TGTGCCAGCAGCTTAAATCTGAGAGTGAACACTGAAGCTTTCTTT
D: .; size: once; V: TRBV2; J: TRBJ2-7; CDR3: CASSESLVVYYEQYF; DNA: TGTGCCAGCAGTGAATCCCTAGTTGTCTACTACGAGCAGTACTTC
D: TRBD1; size: .; V: TRBV7-2; J: TRBJ2-7; CDR3: CASSLAGTGGAYEQYF; DNA: TGTGCCAGCAGCTTAGCTGGGACAGGAGGTGCCTACGAGCAGTACTTC
D: TRBD1; size: .; V: TRBV18; J: TRBJ1-2; CDR3: CASSTGVLNYGYTF; DNA: TGTGCCAGCTCAACAGGGGTTTTGAACTATGGCTACACCTTC
D: TRBD2; size: .; V: TRBV18; J: TRBJ2-7; CDR3: CASSQSSGAYEQYF; DNA: TGTGCCAGCTCACAATCTAGCGGAGCCTACGAGCAGTACTTC
D: TRBD2; size: .; V: TRBV11-1; J: TRBJ2-1; CDR3: CASSPRTSGRNEQFF; DNA: TGTGCCAGCAGCCCAAGGACTAGCGGGAGAAATGAGCAGTTCTTC
D: .; size: .; V: TRBV3-1/TRBV3-2; J: TRBJ1-2; CDR3: CASSQVLQASYTF; DNA: TGTGCCAGCAGCCAAGTCTTACAGGCAAGCTACACCTTC
D: TRBD1; size: .; V: TRBV7-2; J: TRBJ1-2; CDR3: CASSHTGGYGYTF; DNA: TGTGCCAGCAGCCACACAGGGGGCTATGGCTACACCTTC
D: .; size: .; V: TRBV6-2/TRBV6-3; J: TRBJ2-5; CDR3: CASSFMTIGETQYF; DNA: TGTGCCAGCAGTTTCATGACTATAGGAGAGACCCAGTACTTC
D: .; size: few; V: TRBV30; J: TRBJ1-4; CDR3: CAWNQGHEKLFF; DNA: TGTGCCTGGAATCAGGGGCATGAAAAACTGTTTTTT
D: .; size: .; V: TRBV28; J: TRBJ1-6; CDR3: CASSLSVPSPLHF; DNA: TGTGCCAGCAGTTTATCGGTCCCTTCACCCCTCCACTTT
D: .; size: .; V: TRBV9; J: TRBJ1-6; CDR3: CASSVRENSPLHF; DNA: TGTGCCAGCAGCGTCCGGGAAAATTCACCCCTCCACTTT
D: TRBD1; size: .; V: TRBV18; J: TRBJ2-7; CDR3: CASSPAGQAGEQYF; DNA: TGTGCCAGCTCACCGGCGGGACAGGCGGGTGAGCAGTACTTC
D: .; size: .; V: TRBV28; J: TRBJ1-1; CDR3: CASSLGRVLRTEAFF; DNA: TGTGCCAGCAGTTTAGGCCGGGTCTTACGGACTGAAGCTTTCTTT
D: .; size: .; V: TRBV2; J: TRBJ1-3; CDR3: CASSETVFVDTIYF; DNA: TGTGCCAGCAGTGAAACGGTTTTCGTGGACACCATATATTTT
D: TRBD2; size: .; V: TRBV6-6; J: TRBJ2-2; CDR3: CASSYPSGTSYGELFF; DNA: TGTGCCAGCAGTTACCCCTCCGGGACTAGTTACGGGGAGCTGTTTTTT
D: TRBD1; size: .; V: TRBV5-1; J: TRBJ1-1; CDR3: CASSHRGHTEAFF; DNA: TGCGCCAGCAGCCATAGGGGGCACACTGAAGCTTTCTTT
D: TRBD2; size: .; V: TRBV24-1; J: TRBJ2-1; CDR3: CATSDLTTSGTSGGSYNEQFF; DNA: TGTGCCACCAGTGATCTCACCACGTCCGGGACTAGCGGGGGCTCCTACAATGAGCAGTTCTTC
D: .; size: .; V: TRBV6-2/TRBV6-3; J: TRBJ2-5; CDR3: CASSLRTPQETQYF; DNA: TGTGCCAGCAGCCTTCGGACTCCCCAAGAGACCCAGTACTTC
D: TRBD2; size: .; V: TRBV5-4; J: TRBJ2-3; CDR3: CASSSGGTSGNGGDTQYF; DNA: TGTGCCAGCAGCTCAGGCGGGACTAGCGGGAATGGGGGGGATACGCAGTATTTT
D: .; size: .; V: TRBV3-1/TRBV3-2; J: TRBJ2-7; CDR3: CASSQVGGEQYF; DNA: TGTGCCAGCAGCCAAGTCGGAGGCGAGCAGTACTTC
D: .; size: .; V: TRBV5-5; J: TRBJ1-2; CDR3: CASSINGDYGYTF; DNA: TGTGCCAGCAGCATCAACGGTGACTATGGCTACACCTTC
D: .; size: .; V: TRBV29-1; J: TRBJ1-1; CDR3: CSVERGQNTEAFF; DNA: TGCAGCGTTGAACGAGGGCAGAACACTGAAGCTTTCTTT
D: .; size: .; V: TRBV30; J: TRBJ1-2; CDR3: CAWSVLLTRDYGYTF; DNA: TGTGCCTGGAGTGTACTCCTCACTCGGGACTATGGCTACACCTTC
D: .; size: .; V: TRBV18; J: TRBJ2-2; CDR3: CASSPYNTGELFF; DNA: TGTGCCAGCTCACCCTATAACACCGGGGAGCTGTTTTTT
D: .; size: .; V: TRBV6-6; J: TRBJ1-5; CDR3: CASRSRDTIKQPQHF; DNA: TGTGCCAGCAGATCCCGGGACACCATTAAGCAGCCCCAGCATTTT
D: TRBD1; size: .; V: TRBV12-3/TRBV12-4; J: TRBJ1-2; CDR3: CASSTGGRAGYTF; DNA: TGTGCCAGCTCGACAGGGGGAAGGGCTGGCTACACCTTC
D: TRBD1; size: .; V: TRBV2; J: TRBJ1-5; CDR3: CASSEGGQGWPQHF; DNA: TGTGCCAGCAGTGAAGGGGGACAGGGTTGGCCCCAGCATTTT
D: .; size: .; V: TRBV11-2; J: TRBJ1-4; CDR3: CASSGGRQAANEKLFF; DNA: TGTGCCAGCAGCGGAGGTCGACAGGCGGCTAATGAAAAACTGTTTTTT
D: TRBD1; size: .; V: TRBV18; J: TRBJ2-7; CDR3: CASSPGQGETYEQYF; DNA: TGTGCCAGCTCCCCGGGACAGGGGGAAACCTACGAGCAGTACTTC
D: TRBD2; size: .; V: TRBV5-4; J: TRBJ2-7; CDR3: CASSPIRTSGRGYEQYF; DNA: TGTGCCAGCAGCCCGATACGTACTAGCGGGAGAGGGTACGAGCAGTACTTC
D: TRBD2; size: .; V: TRBV18; J: TRBJ2-1; CDR3: CASSPGLAGGEQFF; DNA: TGTGCCAGCTCACCGGGACTAGCGGGGGGGGAGCAGTTCTTC
D: .; size: medium-sized; V: TRBV29-1; J: TRBJ1-4; CDR3: CSVQRGSEKLFF; DNA: TGCAGCGTGCAGAGGGGGAGTGAAAAACTGTTTTTT
D: TRBD2; size: once; V: TRBV30; J: TRBJ2-3; CDR3: CAWSVPRLGGNTQYF; DNA: TGTGCCTGGAGTGTACCCCGCCTGGGGGGGAATACGCAGTATTTT